This paragraph reports one TCR beta chain. As yet, its antigen is unknown. The sample belongs to a study of shared clonotypes between healthy human individuals. Overall study results and limits: Generation probability values for non-shared clonotypes were lower than those for clonotypes shared by all four donors.

CD8 cells classed as naive were CD45RO-negative and positively selected for CCR7, excluding terminally differentiated effector memory CD45RA+ cells. V was shortened by 1 base and J by 1 base, with 14 bases between the two germline ends. The CDR3 extends over 16 amino acids. Germline V gene data show CDR1 as SGHTA and CDR2 as FQGNSA. This table comes from immunoSEQ multiplex PCR, and its TCRdb copy is limited to in-frame clones, with some not included. This table holds over 800,000 clones, around 93% found once. The chain joins TRBV7-2 to TRBJ2-7; D unresolved. The material sequenced was naive CD8+ T cells sorted from blood. The receptor was isolated from a man younger than 40 in good health. CDR3 sequence reads: CASSLVPGLKSYEQYF. In nucleotides, the CDR3 is TGTGCCAGCAGCTTAGTCCCAGGCCTAAAATCCTACGAGCAGTACTTC.